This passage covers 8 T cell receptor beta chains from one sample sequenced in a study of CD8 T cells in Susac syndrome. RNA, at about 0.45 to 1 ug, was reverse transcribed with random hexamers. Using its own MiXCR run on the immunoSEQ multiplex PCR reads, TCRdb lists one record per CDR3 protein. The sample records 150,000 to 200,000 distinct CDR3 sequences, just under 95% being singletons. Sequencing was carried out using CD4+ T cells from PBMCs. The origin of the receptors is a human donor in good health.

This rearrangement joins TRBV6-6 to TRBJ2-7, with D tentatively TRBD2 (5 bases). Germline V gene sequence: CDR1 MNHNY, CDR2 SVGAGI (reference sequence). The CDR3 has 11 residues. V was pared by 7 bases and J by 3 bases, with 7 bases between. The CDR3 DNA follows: TGTGCCAGCAAGGAGGTCTACGAGCAGTACTTC. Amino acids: CASKEVYEQYF.

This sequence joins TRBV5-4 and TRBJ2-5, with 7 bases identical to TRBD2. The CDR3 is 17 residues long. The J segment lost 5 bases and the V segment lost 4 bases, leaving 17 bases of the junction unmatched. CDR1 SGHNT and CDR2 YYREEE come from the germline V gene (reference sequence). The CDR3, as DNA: TGTGCCAGCAGCCCGACCTTAGGGACTATTCAAGGGGAGACCCAGTACTTC. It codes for CASSPTLGTIQGETQYF.

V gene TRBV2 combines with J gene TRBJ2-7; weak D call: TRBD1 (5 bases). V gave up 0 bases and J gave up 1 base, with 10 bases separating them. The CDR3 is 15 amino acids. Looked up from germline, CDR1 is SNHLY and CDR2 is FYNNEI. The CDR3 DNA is TGTGCCAGCAGTGAAGCCCCAGGGTGGTCCTACGAGCAGTACTTC. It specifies CASSEAPGWSYEQYF.

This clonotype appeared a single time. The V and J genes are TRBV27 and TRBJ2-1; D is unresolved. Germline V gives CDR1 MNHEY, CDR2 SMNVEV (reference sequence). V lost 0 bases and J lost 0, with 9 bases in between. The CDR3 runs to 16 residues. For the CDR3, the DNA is TGTGCCAGCAGTTTATCTGCCACGAGCTCCTACAATGAGCAGTTCTTC. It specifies CASSLSATSSYNEQFF.

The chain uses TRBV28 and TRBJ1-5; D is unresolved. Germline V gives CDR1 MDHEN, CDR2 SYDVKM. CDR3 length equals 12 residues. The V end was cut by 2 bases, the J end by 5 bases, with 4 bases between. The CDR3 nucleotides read TGTGCCAGCAGTTTAACCGATCAGCCCCAGCATTTT. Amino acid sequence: CASSLTDQPQHF.

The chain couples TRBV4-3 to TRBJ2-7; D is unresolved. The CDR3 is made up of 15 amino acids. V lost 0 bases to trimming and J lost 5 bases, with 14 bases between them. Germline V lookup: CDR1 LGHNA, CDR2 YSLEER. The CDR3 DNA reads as TGCGCCAGCAGCCAAGAAACAAATTGGCCCCACGAGCAGTACTTC. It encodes CASSQETNWPHEQYF.

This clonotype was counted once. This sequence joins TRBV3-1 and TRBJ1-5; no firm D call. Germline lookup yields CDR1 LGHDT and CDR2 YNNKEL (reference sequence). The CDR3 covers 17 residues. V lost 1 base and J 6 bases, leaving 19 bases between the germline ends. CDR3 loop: CASSQVSHCGGIQPQHF. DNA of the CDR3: TGTGCCAGCAGCCAAGTATCCCATTGTGGAGGAATTCAGCCCCAGCATTTT.

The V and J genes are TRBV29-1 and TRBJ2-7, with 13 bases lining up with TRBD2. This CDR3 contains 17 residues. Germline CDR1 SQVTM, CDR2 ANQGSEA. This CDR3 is CTPWAGRTSGGSYEQYF. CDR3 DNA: TGCACCCCCTGGGCTGGGAGGACTAGCGGGGGCTCCTACGAGCAGTACTTC.